This TCR beta chain was identified during a study of Graves' ophthalmopathy and Graves' hyperthyroidism. Amplifying from RNA transcripts, the study obtained TCR beta CDR3 regions. In the first round, RT-PCR was carried out with HTBI primers, and a multiplex PCR formed the second round. MiXCR, run by TCRdb on the multiplex PCR reads, gives a single entry per CDR3 protein. This sample has about 740,000 distinct CDR3 sequences; approximately 40% occur once, and the top ten carry 35% to 55%. The V and J ends lost 0 bases and 4 bases respectively, with 18 bases between them. CDR3 length: 16 amino acids. Germline V gene data show CDR1 as SQVTM and CDR2 as ANQGSEA. This clonotype was detected a few times.

The receptor was isolated from an adult man with Graves' ophthalmopathy. The V call is TRBV29-1, the J call TRBJ1-1; a weak D match, TRBD1 (6 bases). The sample was peripheral blood. This chain's CDR3 is CSVEDLGGPSGTEAFF. The CDR3 DNA sequence: TGCAGCGTTGAAGATCTGGGGGGGCCGAGTGGCACTGAAGCTTTCTTT.